These 21 T cell receptor beta chains were sequenced from one sample in a study of cytomegalovirus exposure and HLA in healthy donors. Primers included in the PCR were 60 Vbeta and 13 Jbeta primers. Sequencing used immunoSEQ multiplex PCR; TCRdb keeps in-frame clones, though not all of them. The sample has some 120,000 clones, and its top ten clones hold more than 3%. Specimen: PBMCs. These receptor sequences come from a man in his thirties or forties in good health and CMV-seronegative.

The chain joins TRBV5-8 to TRBJ2-5, with 9 positions matching TRBD1. V was clipped by 3 bases and J by 5 bases; unmatched bases: 2. The CDR3 length is 13 residues. Germline V lookup: CDR1 SGHTS, CDR2 YDEGEE. The CDR3 DNA sequence: TGTGCCAGCAGCTGGGACAGGGATGAGACCCAGTACTTC. Translating gives CASSWDRDETQYF.

This rearrangement joins TRBV11-2 to TRBJ2-5; no reliable D call. The CDR3 runs to 15 residues. Germline V CDR1 and CDR2: SGHAT, FQNNGV. With 1 base removed from V and 1 base from J, the gap between germline ends came to 10 bases. As DNA, the CDR3 is TGTGCCAGCAGCTTAGTGGGCGCTTCCCAAGAGACCCAGTACTTC. Translated, it gives CASSLVGASQETQYF.

The V gene is TRBV28, the J gene TRBJ1-2, with 7 bases identical to TRBD1. Germline V gives CDR1 MDHEN, CDR2 SYDVKM. V lost 5 bases, J lost 4 bases, and 16 bases stayed unmatched. CDR3 length: 17 residues. This chain's CDR3 is CASSPGGQTSWGYGYTF. The CDR3 nucleotides read TGTGCCAGCAGTCCTGGGGGACAGACCTCTTGGGGCTATGGCTACACCTTC.

This chain connects TRBV5-6 to TRBJ2-1, with D possibly TRBD1 on 6 matching bases. CDR3 length: 14 residues. Germline assignment: CDR1 SGHDT and CDR2 YYEEEE. V was shortened by 1 base and J by 4 bases, with 9 bases between the two germline ends. CDR3 in amino acids: CASSLTGYYNEQFF. The CDR3 coding sequence is TGTGCCAGCAGCTTGACAGGGTATTACAATGAGCAGTTCTTC.

The CDR3 DNA reads as TGTGCCAGCAGACCTACAGGGTCCTACGAGCAGTACTTC. It yields the protein CASRPTGSYEQYF. The rearrangement uses TRBV6-5 and TRBJ2-7; D perhaps matches TRBD1 (6 bases). This CDR3 region has 13 residues. The germline V gene has CDR1 MNHEY and CDR2 SVGAGI. V lost 6 bases and J 1 base, leaving 10 bases between the germline ends.

The chain is built from TRBV7-6 and TRBJ2-5, with D possibly being TRBD2 (6 bases). CDR1 is SGHVS, CDR2 FNYEAQ, per germline. The germline V and J ends were trimmed by 7 bases and 7 bases, with 16 bases remaining between them. The CDR3 sequence is 13 residues long. The CDR3 loop is CASNKGEVSTQYF. In nucleotides, the CDR3 is TGTGCCAGCAACAAAGGGGAGGTCTCGACCCAGTACTTC.

The chain couples TRBV6-5 to TRBJ2-1, with 7 nucleotides matching TRBD2. From germline, CDR1 is MNHEY and CDR2 SVGAGI. V shed 2 bases, J shed 0 bases, and the junction held 1 base outside the gene matches. The length of the CDR3 is 15 residues. The DNA for the CDR3 is TGTGCCAGCAGTTACGGGGAGGGCTCCTACAATGAGCAGTTCTTC. It encodes CASSYGEGSYNEQFF.

The rearrangement joins TRBV6-1 to TRBJ2-7, with TRBD1 matching over 7 bases. Trimming cost V 3 bases and J 5 bases; bases outside gene matches: 10. Germline CDR1 and CDR2: MNHNS and SASEGT. This CDR3 has 15 residues. CDR3 residues: CASSERARGFDEQYF. CDR3 nucleotide sequence: TGTGCCAGCAGTGAGAGGGCCAGGGGGTTCGACGAGCAGTACTTC.

The chain couples TRBV19 to TRBJ1-6, with TRBD1 matching over 9 bases. Unmatched junction bases numbered 7, after V lost 6 bases and J lost 10 bases. Germline V gene data show CDR1 as LNHDA and CDR2 as SQIVND (reference sequence). There are 14 residues in the CDR3. CDR3 in amino acids: CASSLDRGGSPLHF. DNA of the CDR3: TGTGCCAGTAGCCTGGACAGGGGAGGGTCACCCCTCCACTTT.

The chain combines TRBV19 with TRBJ2-4, with D possibly matching TRBD2 (7 bases). This CDR3 has 17 amino acids. Germline V gene lookup returns CDR1 LNHDA and CDR2 SQIVND (reference sequence). The V end was cut by 8 bases, the J end by 1 base, with 21 bases between. CDR3 in amino acids: CASGQLRGGWAKNIQYF. As DNA, the CDR3 is TGTGCCAGTGGACAACTGAGGGGGGGCTGGGCCAAAAACATTCAGTACTTC.

The V call is TRBV6-6, the J call TRBJ2-1; possibly TRBD2 for D (5 bases). The CDR3 covers 15 residues. The germline V and J ends were trimmed by 0 bases and 3 bases, with 9 bases remaining between them. CDR1 MNHNY and CDR2 SVGAGI come from the germline V gene (reference sequence). DNA for the CDR3: TGTGCCAGCAGTTACTCGGGAGAGGGCTACAATGAGCAGTTCTTC. Its protein is CASSYSGEGYNEQFF.

This chain uses TRBV5-4 with TRBJ1-1, with 9 bases matching TRBD1. CDR1 SGHNT and CDR2 YYREEE come from the germline V gene (reference sequence). The junction had 6 bases not matched to a gene; V was cut back by 1 base and J by 5 bases. The CDR3 extends over 15 amino acids. The CDR3 DNA reads as TGTGCCAGCAGCTTGCCGGGACAGGGACGGACTGAAGCTTTCTTT. Protein sequence: CASSLPGQGRTEAFF.

The gene calls are TRBV5-6 and TRBJ2-3; 7 bases are a match to TRBD2. The V gene's germline CDR1 is SGHDT and CDR2 YYEEEE. V was clipped by 1 base and J by 1 base; unmatched bases: 3. The CDR3 covers 15 residues. The CDR3 nucleotides are TGTGCCAGCAGCTTGAACGCGGGGGGCACAGATACGCAGTATTTT. Protein: CASSLNAGGTDTQYF.

This sequence joins TRBV27 and TRBJ2-7, with TRBD2 matching over 9 bases. CDR3 length equals 14 residues. Germline values: CDR1 MNHEY, CDR2 SMNVEV (reference sequence). Trimming at V came to 6 bases and at J to 4 bases, leaving 7 bases not matched to a gene. This CDR3 is CASSTSSGAYEQYF. CDR3 sequence (DNA): TGTGCCAGCAGCACCTCTAGCGGGGCGTACGAGCAGTACTTC.

The CDR3 DNA follows: TGCAGTGCTAGGACCGGGGGGGAGCAGTACTTC. Translating gives CSARTGGEQYF. The V gene is TRBV20-1, the J gene TRBJ2-7, with 7 bases aligning to TRBD2. With 3 bases clipped from V and 7 bases from J, the junction kept 3 bases outside the gene matches. CDR1 and CDR2 (germline): DFQATT, SNEGSKA (reference sequence). The CDR3 loop spans 11 amino acids.

The CDR3 region has the DNA TGCGCCAGCAGCTTGGAACAGGGATACTATGGCTACACCTTC. Protein: CASSLEQGYYGYTF. This sequence joins TRBV5-1 and TRBJ1-2; D may be TRBD1 (6 bases). V was cut by 0 bases and J by 3 bases, with 9 bases left in between. The CDR3 spans 14 residues. The germline V gene encodes CDR1 SGHRS and CDR2 YFSETQ.

This chain connects TRBV2 to TRBJ1-5; D unresolved. The ends were cut back, 3 bases at V and 4 bases at J, with 13 bases in the middle. Germline V CDR1 and CDR2: SNHLY, FYNNEI. The CDR3 sequence is 15 residues long. CDR3 amino acids: CASSEGRAPNQPQHF. CDR3 nucleotides: TGTGCCAGCAGTGAGGGGAGGGCCCCAAATCAGCCCCAGCATTTT.

The J gene is TRBJ2-7, the V gene TRBV21-1; TRBD2, as called in the table, went unchecked against the DNA. TRBV21-1 is flagged as a pseudogene. The CDR3 covers 13 residues. The CDR3 DNA reads TGTGCCAGCAAACCAAGGAGCTCCTACGAGCAGTACTTC. This codes for CASKPRSSYEQYF.

The chain is built from TRBV6-5 and TRBJ1-4, with D maybe TRBD1 (5 bases). This CDR3 spans 14 amino acids. Between the trimmed V and J ends, which lost 5 bases and 4 bases, there was a span of 11 bases. Germline V gives CDR1 MNHEY, CDR2 SVGAGI. In DNA, the CDR3 is TGTGCCAGCAGTCCCACAGGTCATAATGAAAAACTGTTTTTT. Translating gives CASSPTGHNEKLFF.

The chain recombines TRBV2 with TRBJ2-7; TRBD1 aligns across 8 bases. CDR3 length: 13 residues. The germline V gene encodes CDR1 SNHLY and CDR2 FYNNEI. The V segment lost 7 bases and the J segment 5 bases; nucleotides outside the gene matches: 7. Here the CDR3 DNA reads TGTGCCAGCAAGGGGACAGGAGGAAACGAGCAGTACTTC. As protein: CASKGTGGNEQYF.

The V gene is TRBV2, the J gene TRBJ2-7; 9 bases match TRBD2. The CDR3 length is 15 residues. Germline assignment: CDR1 SNHLY and CDR2 FYNNEI. The junction had 5 bases not matched to a gene; V was cut back by 0 bases and J by 5 bases. In nucleotides, the CDR3 is TGTGCCAGCAGTGAAGCCCGGCGGGGGGGGCACGAGCAGTACTTC. As protein: CASSEARRGGHEQYF.